This TCR beta chain derives from a study of CD8 T cells in ankylosing spondylitis. Trimming pared 5 bases from V and 3 bases from J, leaving 13 bases between. This CDR3 has 14 amino acids. Germline assignment: CDR1 SEHNR and CDR2 FQNEAQ (reference sequence). Using its own MiXCR run on the 5' RACE reads, TCRdb lists one record per CDR3 protein. The sample has about 36,000 distinct CDR3 sequences, 6% seen once. This chain joins TRBV7-9 and TRBJ1-2; weak D call: TRBD1 (5 bases). The TCR was taken from a male donor with ankylosing spondylitis or in good health (not recorded which). The sample was blood, either unsorted or a sorted T cell fraction (not recorded which). CDR3 DNA: TGTGCCAGCAGCCAAGGGGCAGGTTACTATGGCTACACCTTC. It is translated as CASSQGAGYYGYTF. Full variable domain (rest looked up from reference TRBV7-9 and TRBJ1-2): DTGVSQNPRHKITKRGQNVTFRCDPISEHNRLYWYRQTLGQGPEFLTYFQNEAQLEKSRLLSDRFSAERPKGSFSTLEIQRTEQGDSAMYLCASSQGAGYYGYTFGSGTRLTVV.